Presented here are 22 T cell receptor beta chains from one specimen sequenced in a study of cytomegalovirus exposure and HLA in healthy donors. The primer mix had 60 Vbeta and 13 Jbeta primers. Sequencing was performed with immunoSEQ multiplex PCR; in TCRdb, only in-frame clones are kept and a portion is missing. The table includes about 130,000 clones, around 74% detected once. The sequenced sample was PBMCs. These receptors were obtained from a woman between 45 and 65 years old in good health and CMV-seropositive.

The genes are TRBV27 and TRBJ1-1, with TRBD1 as a possible D gene (6 bases). V lost 3 bases to trimming and J lost 0 bases, with 11 bases between them. Germline lookup yields CDR1 MNHEY and CDR2 SMNVEV (reference sequence). The CDR3 totals 15 residues. CDR3 DNA sequence: TGTGCCAGCAGTTTCTCGGGGACAATGAACACTGAAGCTTTCTTT. This translates into CASSFSGTMNTEAFF.

This rearrangement joins TRBV9 to TRBJ1-1; 11 bases fit TRBD1. This CDR3 is built from 14 residues. Trimming cost V 5 bases and J 1 base; bases outside gene matches: 1. Germline values: CDR1 SGDLS, CDR2 YYNGEE. This chain's CDR3 is CASRGQGENTEAFF. The CDR3 coding sequence is TGTGCCAGCAGGGGACAGGGGGAGAACACTGAAGCTTTCTTT.

CDR3 DNA sequence: TGTGCCAGCACGGGACTAGCGGGGGTTGGAGAGACCCAGTACTTC. Its protein is CASTGLAGVGETQYF. The rearrangement links TRBV2 to TRBJ2-5; 14 positions agree with TRBD2. This CDR3 is 15 amino acids long. CDR1 is SNHLY and CDR2 is FYNNEI in the germline V gene. V lost 7 bases to trimming and J lost 4 bases; unmatched junction nucleotides: 5.

The V and J genes are TRBV5-1 and TRBJ2-7, with TRBD1 matching 10 bases. Looked up from germline, CDR1 is SGHRS and CDR2 is YFSETQ. The CDR3 loop spans 13 amino acids. Trimming cost V 4 bases and J 6 bases; bases outside gene matches: 4. DNA for the CDR3: TGCGCCAGCAGCCATGGACAGGGGGGCGAGCAGTACTTC. Amino acid sequence: CASSHGQGGEQYF.

V is TRBV4-1 and J is TRBJ2-1, with D maybe TRBD2 (5 bases). CDR3 length: 15 amino acids. Trimming pared 1 base from V and 8 bases from J, leaving 15 bases between. Germline V gene lookup returns CDR1 MGHRA and CDR2 YSYEKL. Here the CDR3 DNA reads TGCGCCAGCAGCCAAGGCGGGCTGATCCGGGATGAGCAGTTCTTC. Translating gives CASSQGGLIRDEQFF.

This rearrangement joins TRBV11-2 to TRBJ2-3; 9 bases agree with TRBD2. The V segment lost 1 base and the J segment 11 bases; nucleotides outside the gene matches: 7. Germline CDR1 is SGHAT and CDR2 is FQNNGV. This CDR3 region has 14 residues. The chain's CDR3 is CASSLGGGGALQYF. For the CDR3, the DNA is TGTGCCAGCAGCTTAGGTGGCGGGGGGGCGCTGCAGTATTTT.

The chain combines TRBV2 with TRBJ1-1; 8 bases are shared with TRBD1. Per the germline V gene, CDR1 is SNHLY and CDR2 is FYNNEI. The CDR3 spans 12 residues. Trimming cost V 6 bases and J 10 bases; bases outside gene matches: 7. The DNA of the CDR3 is TGTGCCAGCAGGAAGGACAGGGAGGGAGCTTTCTTT. Its translation is CASRKDREGAFF.

The chain's CDR3 is CASSIAAADTQYF. The DNA of the CDR3 is TGTGCCAGTAGTATAGCAGCGGCAGATACGCAGTATTTT. The chain has TRBV19 and TRBJ2-3; D is perhaps TRBD2 (5 bases). The CDR3 is 13 residues long. Germline CDR1 LNHDA, CDR2 SQIVND (reference sequence). Trimming stripped 1 base from V and 4 bases from J, with 6 bases between.

The rearrangement uses TRBV7-9 and TRBJ1-5, with 7 bases identical to TRBD1. The germline V gene encodes CDR1 SEHNR and CDR2 FQNEAQ (reference sequence). CDR3 length: 19 residues. The ends lost 1 base at V and 0 bases at J; junction bases unmatched: 12. This chain's CDR3 is CASSLVVGQGVYSNQPQHF. CDR3 DNA: TGTGCCAGCAGCTTAGTGGTAGGGCAGGGGGTATATAGCAATCAGCCCCAGCATTTT.

The gene calls are TRBV2 and TRBJ1-4, with D perhaps matching TRBD1 (6 bases). Germline V gives CDR1 SNHLY, CDR2 FYNNEI. This CDR3 spans 13 amino acids. Trimming removed 3 bases from V and 14 bases from J, with 16 bases in between. DNA of the CDR3: TGTGCCAGCAGTGATAGGGGGACGAACGGGCTGTTTTTT. Translating it yields CASSDRGTNGLFF. Supplemented by reference TRBV2 and TRBJ1-4, the full variable domain reads EPEVTQTPSHQVTQMGQEVILRCVPISNHLYFYWYRQILGQKVEFLVSFYNNEISEKSEIFDDQFSVERPDGSNFTLKIRSTKLEDSAMYFCASSDRGTNGLFFGSGTQLSVL.

V gene TRBV10-1 combines with J gene TRBJ1-5; D gene ambiguous. Trimming removed 3 bases at V and 7 bases at J, with 16 bases between. Germline CDR1 and CDR2: WNHNN and SYGVQD (reference sequence). This CDR3 region has 15 residues. The DNA of the CDR3 is TGCGCCAGCAGTGAAGGCGGGTTGGTGTGCCAGCCCCAGCATTTT. Translated, it gives CASSEGGLVCQPQHF.

This clone has a handful of counts. The V call is TRBV6-6, the J call TRBJ2-7; possible D gene TRBD1, 8 bases. Per germline, CDR1 MNHNY and CDR2 SVGAGI (reference sequence). This CDR3 comprises 15 residues. V dropped 1 base and J dropped 4 bases, with 14 bases sitting between them. For the CDR3, the DNA is TGTGCCAGCAGTTACTACGGACAGGGAGGGTACGAGCAGTACTTC. Translated, it gives CASSYYGQGGYEQYF.

V and J are TRBV18 and TRBJ1-6, with D uncertain. CDR1 is KGHSH, CDR2 LQKENI, per germline. This CDR3 has 15 amino acids. The ends were cut back, 3 bases at V and 14 bases at J, with 20 bases in the middle. CDR3 sequence reads: CASSPLEGNPLTLHF. The CDR3 DNA follows: TGTGCCAGCTCACCGCTAGAGGGAAATCCTTTGACCCTCCACTTT. Drawing the rest from reference TRBV18 and TRBJ1-6, the complete variable domain is NAGVMQNPRHLVRRRGQEARLRCSPMKGHSHVYWYRQLPEEGLKFMVYLQKENIIDESGMPKERFSAEFPKEGPSILRIQQVVRGDSAAYFCASSPLEGNPLTLHFGNGTRLTVT.

This clone was seen a few times. V usage is TRBV5-6 and J usage is TRBJ2-5; perhaps TRBD1 as D (5 bases). The last part of the DNA fits TRBJ2-7 better; the J call may be wrong. The CDR3 runs 15 residues. Germline V CDR1 and CDR2: SGHDT, YYEEEE. CDR3 DNA: TGTGCCAGCAGCTTGGTTCAGGGCACAGCCTACGAGCAGTACTTC. Its protein product is CASSLVQGTAYEQYF.

The genes are TRBV2 and TRBJ2-7, with D tentatively TRBD2 (6 bases). The V end was cut by 6 bases, the J end by 2 bases, with 11 bases between. The germline V gene has CDR1 SNHLY and CDR2 FYNNEI. There are 13 residues in the CDR3. CDR3: CASRGGSAYEQYF. The CDR3 DNA is TGTGCCAGCAGGGGGGGATCGGCCTACGAGCAGTACTTC. Full variable domain (missing parts from reference TRBV2 and TRBJ2-7): EPEVTQTPSHQVTQMGQEVILRCVPISNHLYFYWYRQILGQKVEFLVSFYNNEISEKSEIFDDQFSVERPDGSNFTLKIRSTKLEDSAMYFCASRGGSAYEQYFGPGTRLTVT.

This clone was counted between two and nine times. The J gene is TRBJ1-6, the V gene TRBV21-1; TRBD1, as called in the table, went unchecked against the DNA. TRBV21-1 is shown as a pseudogene. The CDR3 totals 12 residues. The CDR3 protein is CASGYRNSPLHF. The CDR3 nucleotides read TGTGCCAGCGGATACAGAAATTCACCCCTCCACTTT.

This clone was found a few times. The CDR3 protein is CASTWDFPNTGELFF. As DNA, the CDR3 is TGTGCCAGCACCTGGGACTTCCCGAACACCGGGGAGCTGTTTTTT. The rearrangement uses TRBV13 and TRBJ2-2; D is possibly TRBD2 (6 bases). The CDR3 has 15 residues. Trimming removed 7 bases at V and 0 bases at J, with 12 bases between. The germline gives CDR1 PRHDT, CDR2 FYEKMQ (reference sequence).

The CDR3 DNA reads TGCGCCAGCAGCCCCCAGGAGGGCCGAACTGAAGCTTTCTTT. Translation gives CASSPQEGRTEAFF. The chain employs TRBV4-1 and TRBJ1-1, with D uncertain. The CDR3 has 14 amino acids. V shed 4 bases and J shed 5 bases, with 14 bases lying between them. Per germline, CDR1 MGHRA and CDR2 YSYEKL.

This sequence joins TRBV4-1 and TRBJ1-5; 11 nucleotides agree with TRBD1. Germline V CDR1 and CDR2: MGHRA, YSYEKL. The ends lost 3 bases at V and 6 bases at J; junction bases unmatched: 19. The CDR3 runs to 20 residues. The CDR3 nucleotides are TGCGCCAGCAGCCACGAGCCCGGGACAGGGGGTAGGAGTCGCGGTCAGCCCCAGCATTTT. Encoded protein: CASSHEPGTGGRSRGQPQHF.

This clone was picked up a small number of times. The rearrangement links TRBV29-1 to TRBJ1-1, with D possibly TRBD1 on 6 matching bases. This CDR3 region has 15 residues. The ends were cut back, 4 bases at V and 6 bases at J, with 21 bases in the middle. CDR1 and CDR2 from the germline V gene are SQVTM and ANQGSEA. Written as DNA, the CDR3 is TGCAGCGTTGTGTTCCCGAGGGGGTATTTCCCTGAAGCTTTCTTT. Encoded protein: CSVVFPRGYFPEAFF.

The chain links TRBV7-2 to TRBJ2-1; 9 nucleotides align to TRBD2. Trimming took 5 bases from V and 2 from J; bases not matched to a gene: 10. This CDR3 is built from 17 residues. In germline, CDR1 is SGHTA, CDR2 FQGNSA. The CDR3, as DNA: TGTGCCAGCAGCCAGTACCTCGGCGGGGGGGCCTACAATGAGCAGTTCTTC. Amino acid sequence: CASSQYLGGGAYNEQFF. Full variable domain (remainder filled in from reference TRBV7-2 and TRBJ2-1): GAGVSQSPSNKVTEKGKDVELRCDPISGHTALYWYRQSLGQGLEFLIYFQGNSAPDKSGLPSDRFSAERTGGSVSTLTIQRTQQEDSAVYLCASSQYLGGGAYNEQFFGPGTRLTVL.

This clone turned up a few times. The chain joins TRBV7-2 to TRBJ2-5; maybe TRBD2 (5 bases). Trimming took 3 bases from V and 5 from J, leaving 16 bases between them. CDR1 is SGHTA and CDR2 is FQGNSA in the germline V gene. The CDR3 covers 15 residues. CDR3 DNA sequence: TGTGCCAGCAGCTTGCAACCCCAGACGGGGGAGACCCAGTACTTC. Amino acid sequence: CASSLQPQTGETQYF.